A selection of T cell receptor beta chains follows, all from one sample in a study of T-cell memory formation after mild COVID-19. Each CDR3 protein gets one entry after TCRdb re-called the 5' RACE reads with MiXCR. The repertoire holds about half a million distinct CDR3 sequences, with approximately 18% as singletons. The sequenced material came from PBMCs or a T cell subset sorted from them (not recorded which). The receptors here all came from an adult woman who had mild COVID-19 (a few samples of this study predate the infection). Cell type and time point are not known. CDR3s include the opening cysteine and the closing phenylalanine or tryptophan. The D gene is left open where the match is weak. The listing skips clone size in some rows; elsewhere it reads once, few, many or a size class.

abundance: .; v_gene: TRBV2; d_gene: TRBD2; j_gene: TRBJ2-1; CDR3nt: TGTGCCAGCAGAGCTGGACTAGTCTCAACGAGCTCCTACAATGAGCAGTTCTTC; CDR3aa: CASRAGLVSTSSYNEQFF
abundance: few; v_gene: TRBV7-3; d_gene: .; j_gene: TRBJ1-1; CDR3nt: TGTGCCAGCAGCTCCCATCCCGGGAGCACTGAAGCTTTCTTT; CDR3aa: CASSSHPGSTEAFF
abundance: few; v_gene: TRBV5-1; d_gene: .; j_gene: TRBJ2-5; CDR3nt: TGCGCCAGCAGCACAGGAGGTCCAGAGACCCAGTACTTC; CDR3aa: CASSTGGPETQYF
abundance: once; v_gene: TRBV21-1; d_gene: .; j_gene: TRBJ2-7; CDR3nt: TGTGCCTTCGAGGGAACTTCCTACGAGCAGTACTTC; CDR3aa: CAFEGTSYEQYF
abundance: few; v_gene: TRBV20-1; d_gene: .; j_gene: TRBJ2-1; CDR3nt: TGCAGTGCTAGTTTGGGGGTAAGGTTGAATGAGCAGTTCTTC; CDR3aa: CSASLGVRLNEQFF
abundance: many; v_gene: TRBV7-6; d_gene: .; j_gene: TRBJ2-3; CDR3nt: TGTGCCAGCACCCTACTCTACAGCAGAACAGATACGCAGTATTTT; CDR3aa: CASTLLYSRTDTQYF
abundance: many; v_gene: TRBV20-1; d_gene: TRBD2; j_gene: TRBJ2-3; CDR3nt: TGCAGTGCTAGAGATCTACTAGCGGGGACAGATACGCAGTATTTT; CDR3aa: CSARDLLAGTDTQYF
abundance: .; v_gene: TRBV9; d_gene: TRBD1; j_gene: TRBJ1-2; CDR3nt: TGTGCCAGCAGCCCACGTGGGACAGGGGAAGGCTACACCTTC; CDR3aa: CASSPRGTGEGYTF
abundance: .; v_gene: TRBV9; d_gene: TRBD2; j_gene: TRBJ2-1; CDR3nt: TGTGCCAGCAGCGGACCCTCTAGCGGGGGCTACAATGAGCAGTTCTTC; CDR3aa: CASSGPSSGGYNEQFF
abundance: many; v_gene: TRBV12-3/TRBV12-4; d_gene: .; j_gene: TRBJ2-3; CDR3nt: TGTGCCAGCAGTCCCTACGGAAGCACAGATACGCAGTATTTT; CDR3aa: CASSPYGSTDTQYF
abundance: few; v_gene: TRBV18; d_gene: .; j_gene: TRBJ2-5; CDR3nt: TGTGCCAGCTCACCACCGGCCAGTCAAGAGACCCAGTACTTC; CDR3aa: CASSPPASQETQYF
abundance: few; v_gene: TRBV12-3/TRBV12-4; d_gene: .; j_gene: TRBJ2-5; CDR3nt: TGTGCCAGCTCTTCCCGGACGATCCAAGAGACCCAGTACTTC; CDR3aa: CASSSRTIQETQYF
abundance: many; v_gene: TRBV5-1; d_gene: .; j_gene: TRBJ2-1; CDR3nt: TGCGCCAGCAGCTACTTATCGGTTGATAACAATGAGCAGTTCTTC; CDR3aa: CASSYLSVDNNEQFF
abundance: .; v_gene: TRBV24-1; d_gene: TRBD2; j_gene: TRBJ2-1; CDR3nt: TGTGCCACCAGTGATCAGCCGGGACTAGCGGGAGGGCATGAGCAGTTCTTC; CDR3aa: CATSDQPGLAGGHEQFF
abundance: .; v_gene: TRBV2; d_gene: TRBD2; j_gene: TRBJ2-5; CDR3nt: TGTGCCAGCCCTACGGAGCGGGGGGACCTGGGGGAGACCCAGTACTTC; CDR3aa: CASPTERGDLGETQYF
abundance: few; v_gene: TRBV2; d_gene: TRBD1; j_gene: TRBJ1-1; CDR3nt: TGTGCCAGCAGTACAGGGGTTTCGACTGAAGCTTTCTTT; CDR3aa: CASSTGVSTEAFF
abundance: .; v_gene: TRBV10-3; d_gene: .; j_gene: TRBJ2-7; CDR3nt: TGTGCCATCAGTGAGTCTGGACAAGCCTACGAGCAGTACTTC; CDR3aa: CAISESGQAYEQYF
abundance: few; v_gene: TRBV7-2; d_gene: .; j_gene: TRBJ2-7; CDR3nt: TGTGCCAGCAGCTTGGCCCCCCAAGCCCCTTACGAGCAGTACTTC; CDR3aa: CASSLAPQAPYEQYF
abundance: few; v_gene: TRBV5-1; d_gene: .; j_gene: TRBJ2-1; CDR3nt: TGCGCCAGCAGCTTGGTTGCCCTTTTGAATGAGCAGTTCTTC; CDR3aa: CASSLVALLNEQFF
abundance: many; v_gene: TRBV12-3/TRBV12-4; d_gene: TRBD2; j_gene: TRBJ2-1; CDR3nt: TGTGCCAGCAGCCTGACTAGCGGGAGGCAAGGTTACAATGAGCAGTTCTTC; CDR3aa: CASSLTSGRQGYNEQFF
abundance: .; v_gene: TRBV10-3; d_gene: .; j_gene: TRBJ2-7; CDR3nt: TGTGCCATCAGTGGATCGGGAGCCTCCTACGAGCAGTACTTC; CDR3aa: CAISGSGASYEQYF
abundance: many; v_gene: TRBV9; d_gene: TRBD2; j_gene: TRBJ2-1; CDR3nt: TGTGCCAGCAGCGAGAGCCGGACTAGCGGGAAAAACAATGAGCAGTTCTTC; CDR3aa: CASSESRTSGKNNEQFF
abundance: .; v_gene: TRBV6-1; d_gene: .; j_gene: TRBJ2-1; CDR3nt: TGTGCCGGCCAGCGGAGCTCCTACAATGAGCAGTTCTTC; CDR3aa: CAGQRSSYNEQFF
abundance: .; v_gene: TRBV7-9; d_gene: .; j_gene: TRBJ1-4; CDR3nt: TGTGCCAGCAGTCCGTCCGGCCCCGTGGAAAAACTGTTTTTT; CDR3aa: CASSPSGPVEKLFF
abundance: .; v_gene: TRBV30; d_gene: TRBD1; j_gene: TRBJ2-7; CDR3nt: TGTGCCTGGACACCGGGACAGGGTTGGTCCTACGAGCAGTACTTC; CDR3aa: CAWTPGQGWSYEQYF
abundance: .; v_gene: TRBV6-1; d_gene: TRBD2; j_gene: TRBJ2-1; CDR3nt: TGTGCCAGCAGTGAAGAAGCGGGGGGACCCTACAATGAGCAGTTCTTC; CDR3aa: CASSEEAGGPYNEQFF
abundance: few; v_gene: TRBV20-1; d_gene: TRBD1; j_gene: TRBJ2-2; CDR3nt: TGCAGTGCTGCAGGACAGGCCGCGAGCACCGGGGAGCTGTTTTTT; CDR3aa: CSAAGQAASTGELFF
abundance: .; v_gene: TRBV7-9; d_gene: .; j_gene: TRBJ2-2; CDR3nt: TGTGCCAGCAAACAAGGGGACTCGAACACCGGGGAGCTGTTTTTT; CDR3aa: CASKQGDSNTGELFF
abundance: few; v_gene: TRBV5-6; d_gene: TRBD2; j_gene: TRBJ2-5; CDR3nt: TGTGCCAGCAGCCTACGGACTAGCGGGGGGCAAGAGACCCAGTACTTC; CDR3aa: CASSLRTSGGQETQYF
abundance: .; v_gene: TRBV9; d_gene: TRBD2; j_gene: TRBJ2-1; CDR3nt: TGTGCCAGCAGCGTAGGAGGCGGGAGGGCCAGTGATGAGCAGTTCTTC; CDR3aa: CASSVGGGRASDEQFF
abundance: few; v_gene: TRBV5-6; d_gene: TRBD2; j_gene: TRBJ2-7; CDR3nt: TGTGCCAGCAGCAACGGGGGGGATAACTACGAGCAGTACTTC; CDR3aa: CASSNGGDNYEQYF
abundance: .; v_gene: TRBV12-3/TRBV12-4; d_gene: TRBD2; j_gene: TRBJ2-7; CDR3nt: TGTGCCAGCAGCCCCCCCGGACTAGCGGTGTCCTACGAGCAGTACTTC; CDR3aa: CASSPPGLAVSYEQYF
abundance: once; v_gene: TRBV7-9; d_gene: .; j_gene: TRBJ2-4; CDR3nt: TGTGCCAGCAGGACGAAAGGGGCGATTGAGTGCGGCAAAAACATTCAGTACTTC; CDR3aa: CASRTKGAIECGKNIQYF
abundance: few; v_gene: TRBV5-1; d_gene: .; j_gene: TRBJ2-1; CDR3nt: TGCGCCAGCAGCCCTCGACAGGGAGGAGATTCAGAGCAGTTCTTC; CDR3aa: CASSPRQGGDSEQFF
abundance: .; v_gene: TRBV14; d_gene: TRBD1; j_gene: TRBJ1-4; CDR3nt: TGTGCCAGCAGCCAAGTGGACAGGGGGAATGAAAAACTGTTTTTT; CDR3aa: CASSQVDRGNEKLFF
abundance: few; v_gene: TRBV12-3/TRBV12-4; d_gene: TRBD1; j_gene: TRBJ2-1; CDR3nt: TGTGCCAGCAGTCGACAGGGGCGCATCGATGAGCAGTTCTTC; CDR3aa: CASSRQGRIDEQFF
abundance: few; v_gene: TRBV7-9; d_gene: .; j_gene: TRBJ2-5; CDR3nt: TGTGCCAGCAGCCAAATCAAAGAGACCCAGTACTTC; CDR3aa: CASSQIKETQYF
abundance: .; v_gene: TRBV4-3; d_gene: TRBD2; j_gene: TRBJ2-1; CDR3nt: TGCGCCAGCAGCCAAGATTCAGCGGGAGGGTCCAATGAGCAGTTCTTC; CDR3aa: CASSQDSAGGSNEQFF
abundance: .; v_gene: TRBV7-2; d_gene: .; j_gene: TRBJ2-7; CDR3nt: TGTGCCAGCAGCTTAGATCCGCAAGTTGGGTGGGAGCAGTACTTC; CDR3aa: CASSLDPQVGWEQYF
abundance: .; v_gene: TRBV7-9; d_gene: TRBD2; j_gene: TRBJ2-1; CDR3nt: TGTGCCAGCAGTTCCCGATTCCTAGCGGGGAACCCCAATGAGCAGTTCTTC; CDR3aa: CASSSRFLAGNPNEQFF
abundance: .; v_gene: TRBV6-6; d_gene: .; j_gene: TRBJ1-5; CDR3nt: TGTGCCAGCAGACCCCTGGAGTGGGAAAGCAATCAGCCCCAGCATTTT; CDR3aa: CASRPLEWESNQPQHF
abundance: few; v_gene: TRBV5-5; d_gene: TRBD1; j_gene: TRBJ2-7; CDR3nt: TGTGCCAGCAGCTTGGGAGGGACAGGGGACTACGAGCAGTACTTC; CDR3aa: CASSLGGTGDYEQYF
abundance: .; v_gene: TRBV20-1; d_gene: .; j_gene: TRBJ2-7; CDR3nt: TGCAGTGCTACCTCGGGGTTCGAGCAGTACTTC; CDR3aa: CSATSGFEQYF
abundance: .; v_gene: TRBV5-1; d_gene: .; j_gene: TRBJ2-3; CDR3nt: TGCGCCAGCAGCCGGGAACGAAACCCAGATACGCAGTATTTT; CDR3aa: CASSRERNPDTQYF
abundance: .; v_gene: TRBV7-9; d_gene: .; j_gene: TRBJ2-5; CDR3nt: TGTGCCAGCAGCTTTCGACCGCGCGTTGGGGAGACCCAGTACTTC; CDR3aa: CASSFRPRVGETQYF
abundance: .; v_gene: TRBV14; d_gene: TRBD1; j_gene: TRBJ1-1; CDR3nt: TGTGCCAGCAGCCCCCCGACAGGGCTGAGCACTGAAGCTTTCTTT; CDR3aa: CASSPPTGLSTEAFF
abundance: many; v_gene: TRBV7-9; d_gene: .; j_gene: TRBJ2-5; CDR3nt: TGTGCCGGCAGAACCGCATTACGGGGGCTAGAGACCCAGTACTTC; CDR3aa: CAGRTALRGLETQYF
abundance: few; v_gene: TRBV14; d_gene: .; j_gene: TRBJ2-3; CDR3nt: TGTGCCAGCAGCCAAATCAGAGATACGCAGTATTTT; CDR3aa: CASSQIRDTQYF
abundance: .; v_gene: TRBV12-3/TRBV12-4; d_gene: .; j_gene: TRBJ2-7; CDR3nt: TGTGCCAGCAGTCCCTTTGCCACCTACGAGCAGTACTTC; CDR3aa: CASSPFATYEQYF
abundance: few; v_gene: TRBV12-3/TRBV12-4; d_gene: .; j_gene: TRBJ2-1; CDR3nt: TGTGCCAGCAGTTTCGTCGGGACGGACAATGAGCAGTTCTTC; CDR3aa: CASSFVGTDNEQFF
abundance: few; v_gene: TRBV6-5; d_gene: TRBD1; j_gene: TRBJ2-7; CDR3nt: TGTGCCAGCAGCCACGAAGGGACAGGGTACCACGAGCAGTACTTC; CDR3aa: CASSHEGTGYHEQYF
abundance: .; v_gene: TRBV6-2/TRBV6-3; d_gene: .; j_gene: TRBJ2-3; CDR3nt: TGTGCCAGCGGACCTGGTACAGATGATACGCAGTATTTT; CDR3aa: CASGPGTDDTQYF
abundance: many; v_gene: TRBV7-2; d_gene: TRBD2; j_gene: TRBJ2-1; CDR3nt: TGTGCCAGCAGGGTCACTAGCGGGGGTTACAATGAGCAGTTCTTC; CDR3aa: CASRVTSGGYNEQFF